The clone carrying this T cell receptor (beta chain) was seen only a few times. Its antigen is not known. The germline gives CDR1 MGHRA, CDR2 YSYEKL. The CDR3 totals 15 residues. Trimming removed 4 bases from V and 2 bases from J, with 14 bases in between. TCRdb re-derived calls from the 5' RACE reads in MiXCR, one entry per CDR3 protein. The sample carries about 190,000 distinct CDR3 sequences, about 18% recorded once. The data stem from a study of T-cell memory formation after mild COVID-19. Study-level results: Clones that shrank (day 15 to 85) were balanced CD4/CD8, whereas later expanders leaned CD4+. Detection of some responders pre-infection suggested pre-existing cross-reactive memory T cells participated.

The sequence came from an adult woman who had mild COVID-19 (a few samples of this study predate the infection). Cell type and time point are not known. The chain recombines TRBV4-1 with TRBJ2-5, with D perhaps matching TRBD2 (6 bases). Sample: PBMCs or a T cell subset sorted from them (not recorded which). The CDR3 DNA is TGCGCCAGCAGCCGTCGGTGGGGGGTACAAGAGACCCAGTACTTC. This gives the protein CASSRRWGVQETQYF.